This TCR beta chain came from a study of CD8+ T cells in alopecia areata. This CDR3 has 14 amino acids. The junction had 7 bases not matched to a gene; V was cut back by 8 bases and J by 5 bases. The V gene's germline CDR1 is MNHEY and CDR2 SMNVEV (reference sequence). The treatment here: oral pan-JAK inhibitor, 5-10 mg twice daily. Reverse transcribed after extraction, RNA yielded cDNA as the sequencing template. Clones were read by immunoSEQ multiplex PCR, and TCRdb kept only the in-frame ones, dropping some. The sample contains 110,000 to 150,000 clones, about 85% of which appear only once. The source material was CD8+ T cells sorted from blood, sampled at week 4, from a patient treated with tofacitinib. The genes are TRBV27 and TRBJ2-1; 9 bases are a match to TRBD2. This TCR was sampled from a human donor with alopecia areata. CDR3 region: CASARGGGDNEQFF. The DNA of the CDR3 is TGTGCCAGCGCTAGGGGCGGGGGGGACAATGAGCAGTTCTTC.